The 29 T cell receptor beta chains given below trace back to one sample, sequenced in a study of T cells in Graves' hyperthyroidism and ophthalmopathy. Researchers took RNA transcripts and amplified the TCR beta CDR3 regions from them. The primer set for the first-round RT-PCR of the TCR CDR3 was HTBI. TCRdb analysed the multiplex PCR reads with MiXCR anew, one entry per CDR3 protein. The sample consists of around 600,000 distinct CDR3 sequences, 15% to 19% of them appearing once. The sample taken for sequencing was blood. The receptors come from a woman in her twenties or thirties with Graves' hyperthyroidism.

This chain links TRBV3-1 with TRBJ1-5; D is undetermined. Germline V gene sequence: CDR1 LGHDT, CDR2 YNNKEL (reference sequence). Trimming removed 4 bases at V and 0 bases at J, with 10 bases between. CDR3 size: 15 residues. For the CDR3, the DNA is TGTGCCAGCAGCCCAGAACCGTATAGCAATCAGCCCCAGCATTTT. This codes for CASSPEPYSNQPQHF.

This chain joins TRBV5-5 and TRBJ1-1; D unresolved. The CDR3 has 13 amino acids. Trimming pared 0 bases from V and 8 bases from J, leaving 11 bases between. Germline CDR1 SGHKS, CDR2 YYEKEE (reference sequence). The CDR3 region is CASSLGTVLEAFF. As DNA, the CDR3 is TGTGCCAGCAGCTTGGGGACGGTCTTAGAAGCTTTCTTT.

This clonotype has a count of ten or more. The rearrangement joins TRBV5-5 to TRBJ2-1, with 8 positions matching TRBD2. The V segment lost 2 bases and the J segment 9 bases; nucleotides outside the gene matches: 10. CDR3 length equals 15 residues. Germline CDR1 SGHKS, CDR2 YYEKEE (reference sequence). CDR3 loop: CASSFIAGIDTEQFF. CDR3 nucleotide sequence: TGTGCCAGCAGCTTTATAGCGGGGATAGACACTGAGCAGTTCTTC.

The rearrangement links TRBV19 to TRBJ2-1; TRBD1 matches 11 bases. CDR1 LNHDA and CDR2 SQIVND come from the germline V gene (reference sequence). The junction had 14 bases not matched to a gene; V was cut back by 6 bases and J by 7 bases. This CDR3 is 17 amino acids long. CDR3 coding DNA: TGTGCCAGTAGCGACGCCCCCGGGACAGGGGGTTGGAATGAGCAGTTCTTC. This codes for CASSDAPGTGGWNEQFF.

This clonotype was recorded many times. The gene calls are TRBV30 and TRBJ2-1; possibly TRBD2 for D (5 bases). Germline V gene sequence: CDR1 GTSNPN, CDR2 SVGIG (reference sequence). The CDR3 spans 13 residues. V was shortened by 3 bases and J by 9 bases, with 15 bases between the two germline ends. CDR3: CAWSAGVAGEQFF. For the CDR3, the DNA is TGTGCCTGGAGCGCTGGGGTGGCGGGTGAGCAGTTCTTC.

As regards this clonotype: Possible read error: a much larger clone is one base away. The rearrangement joins TRBV10-3 to TRBJ2-7, with 7 bases identical to TRBD1. This CDR3 region has 15 residues. Germline CDR1 ENHRY, CDR2 SYGVKD. This CDR3 reads CAVRGGDRVGEEQYF. In DNA, the CDR3 is TGTGCCGTCAGAGGAGGAGACAGGGTTGGTGAAGAGCAGTACTTC.

This clonotype was detected many times. The chain is built from TRBV28 and TRBJ2-4, with D possibly TRBD1 on 5 matching bases. Trimming shortened V by 3 bases and J by 0 bases, and 15 bases separated the two germline ends. Germline CDR1 is MDHEN and CDR2 is SYDVKM. The CDR3 has 17 residues. This chain's CDR3 is CASSFSSLGLAKNIQYF. Written as DNA, the CDR3 is TGTGCCAGCAGTTTTTCTAGTTTGGGGCTAGCCAAAAACATTCAGTACTTC.

The V and J genes are TRBV14 and TRBJ1-3; D is possibly TRBD1 (5 bases). Germline CDR1 is SGHDN and CDR2 is FVKESK. Trimming removed 4 bases at V and 5 bases at J, with 15 bases between. CDR3 length: 15 residues. For the CDR3, the DNA is TGTGCCAGCAGCCGAGGGACCGACACCCGAAACACCATATATTTT. It specifies CASSRGTDTRNTIYF.

Remarks on this clonotype: It may be a read error: a sequence one base away is much more abundant. The rearrangement joins TRBV6-2 or TRBV6-3 to TRBJ2-1; D is perhaps TRBD1 (5 bases). This CDR3 has 14 residues. Germline V gives CDR1 MNHEY, CDR2 SVGEGT. CDR3 coding DNA: TGTGCCAGCAGCGACAGTAACTCCTACAATGAGCAGTCCTTC. Protein sequence: CASSDSNSYNEQSF.

The chain combines TRBV19 with TRBJ1-1; D perhaps matches TRBD1 (5 bases). Trimming stripped 5 bases from V and 0 bases from J, with 13 bases between. The CDR3 has 15 residues. In germline, CDR1 is LNHDA, CDR2 SQIVND (reference sequence). In DNA, the CDR3 is TGTGCCAGTAGTCTCATCAGAGGGGTGAACACTGAAGCTTTCTTT. This codes for CASSLIRGVNTEAFF.

In this sample, this clonotype turned up many times. V usage is TRBV6-1 and J usage is TRBJ2-7; possibly TRBD1 or TRBD2 for D (5 bases each). Trimming removed 5 bases from V and 3 bases from J, with 11 bases in between. CDR1 and CDR2 (germline): MNHNS, SASEGT. CDR3 length equals 13 residues. CDR3 sequence reads: CASSRGENYEQYF. For the CDR3, the DNA is TGTGCCAGCAGTAGGGGAGAGAACTACGAGCAGTACTTC.

This clonotype has a single count. A much larger clone lies a single base off, so this may be a read error. The CDR3 spells CASSEGGGLFYEQFF. CDR3 coding DNA: TGTGCCAGCAGTGAAGGGGGGGGCCTTTTTTACGAGCAGTTCTTC. The J gene is TRBJ2-1, the V gene TRBV2; perhaps TRBD2 as D (7 bases). CDR1 SNHLY and CDR2 FYNNEI come from the germline V gene. V was shortened by 1 base and J by 10 bases, with 17 bases between the two germline ends. The CDR3 is made up of 15 amino acids.

This clonotype was seen at least ten times. The chain combines TRBV11-1 with TRBJ2-3; the match to TRBD1 covers 7 bases. This CDR3 comprises 16 residues. Germline CDR1 reads SGHAT; CDR2 reads FQDESV (reference sequence). The V gene end was trimmed by 6 bases and the J gene end by 0 bases; junction bases not matched to a gene: 9. CDR3 loop: CASSSPRQGSTDTQYF. DNA of the CDR3: TGTGCCAGCAGTTCGCCACGACAGGGCAGCACAGATACGCAGTATTTT.

This clonotype was recorded at least ten times. The V call is TRBV29-1, the J call TRBJ1-1; weak D call: TRBD1 (5 bases). Germline values: CDR1 SQVTM, CDR2 ANQGSEA. Deletions cut 0 bases from V and 1 base from J, with 6 bases between. The CDR3 has 13 residues. CDR3 sequence reads: CSVEDRENTEAFF. In nucleotides, the CDR3 is TGCAGCGTTGAAGACAGGGAGAACACTGAAGCTTTCTTT.

The table lists this clonotype with many counts. This chain links TRBV2 with TRBJ1-5, with D uncertain. The CDR3 is 14 amino acids. Germline V lookup: CDR1 SNHLY, CDR2 FYNNEI. V dropped 6 bases and J dropped 0 bases, with 9 bases sitting between them. The CDR3 sequence is CASSWTYSNQPQHF. CDR3 DNA: TGTGCCAGCAGCTGGACCTATAGCAATCAGCCCCAGCATTTT.

The CDR3 sequence is CASSLSTGLGNEQFF. CDR3 in DNA: TGTGCCAGCAGCTTATCGACAGGGCTGGGCAATGAGCAGTTCTTC. The gene calls are TRBV7-2 and TRBJ2-1; 7 bases align to TRBD1. Germline-derived CDR1 and CDR2 are SGHTA and FQGNSA. The length of the CDR3 is 15 residues. Germline trimming cut 2 bases from V and 6 bases from J; bases unmatched to any gene: 7.

This clonotype was counted at least ten times. The chain employs TRBV7-3 and TRBJ2-1, with 13 bases fitting TRBD2. CDR3 size: 15 residues. Germline CDR1 and CDR2: SGHTA and FQGTGA. The V gene end was trimmed by 5 bases and the J gene end by 4 bases; junction bases not matched to a gene: 2. Here the CDR3 DNA reads TGTGCCAGCAGCCAACTAGCGGGAGGGTACAATGAGCAGTTCTTC. The encoded protein is CASSQLAGGYNEQFF.

There are a few counts of this clonotype. The chain uses TRBV6-6 and TRBJ1-5; no clear D. Trimming shortened V by 0 bases and J by 5 bases, and 8 bases separated the two germline ends. The CDR3 is made up of 14 amino acids. CDR1 is MNHNY, CDR2 SVGAGI, per germline (reference sequence). The CDR3 protein is CASSYSRWDQPQHF. As DNA, the CDR3 is TGTGCCAGCAGTTACTCCCGCTGGGATCAGCCCCAGCATTTT.

This clonotype was seen at least ten times. The rearrangement uses TRBV28 and TRBJ2-1; TRBD2 agrees at 10 bases. The germline V gene has CDR1 MDHEN and CDR2 SYDVKM. The CDR3 runs 14 residues. The ends lost 6 bases at V and 8 bases at J; junction bases unmatched: 7. The CDR3 loop reads CASRPAGGPDEQFF. In nucleotides, the CDR3 is TGTGCCAGCAGGCCAGCGGGAGGGCCGGATGAGCAGTTCTTC.

This clonotype has a count of ten or more. V gene TRBV28 combines with J gene TRBJ1-5; D gene ambiguous. This CDR3 has 14 residues. Between the trimmed V and J ends, which lost 4 bases and 4 bases, there was a span of 11 bases. Germline V gene data show CDR1 as MDHEN and CDR2 as SYDVKM. CDR3 sequence (DNA): TGTGCCAGCAGTTACAAGGATAGTAATCAGCCCCAGCATTTT. Translated: CASSYKDSNQPQHF. Together with reference TRBV28 and TRBJ1-5, the CDR3 gives the full variable domain: DVKVTQSSRYLVKRTGEKVFLECVQDMDHENMFWYRQDPGLGLRLIYFSYDVKMKEKGDIPEGYSVSREKKERFSLILESASTNQTSMYLCASSYKDSNQPQHFGDGTRLSIL.

Comments on this clonotype: With a much larger clone just one base away, this may be a read error. J is TRBJ2-3 and V is TRBV20-1, with 8 bases matching TRBD1. CDR1 is DFQATT and CDR2 is SNEGSKA in the germline V gene (reference sequence). The CDR3 has 12 residues. With V trimmed by 4 bases and J by 4 bases, 1 base remained unmatched. This CDR3 reads CSATGGADTQYF. CDR3 in DNA: TGCAGTGCTACAGGGGGCGCAGATACGCAGTATTTT.

This clonotype showed up many times. V is TRBV15 and J is TRBJ2-7; 9 bases are shared with TRBD2. The junction had 18 bases not matched to a gene; V was cut back by 4 bases and J by 2 bases. This CDR3 contains 19 residues. Germline CDR1 and CDR2: LNHNV and YYDKDF (reference sequence). The CDR3 here is CATSTRRTSETSRPYEQYF. CDR3 nucleotides: TGTGCCACCAGCACGCGGAGGACTAGCGAGACATCAAGACCCTACGAGCAGTACTTC.

There are many counts of this clonotype. The rearrangement joins TRBV6-6 to TRBJ2-3; TRBD1 might be the D (6 bases). CDR3 length equals 16 residues. With 2 bases removed from V and 5 bases from J, the gap between germline ends came to 17 bases. The germline V gene has CDR1 MNHNY and CDR2 SVGAGI (reference sequence). CDR3 protein: CASSYRGITGQDTQYF. As DNA, the CDR3 is TGTGCCAGCAGTTACAGGGGGATCACCGGACAAGATACGCAGTATTTT.

This clonotype was picked up one time. The chain couples TRBV24-1 to TRBJ2-1; 9 bases align to TRBD1. Germline V CDR1 and CDR2: KGHDR, SFDVKD. The trim removed 3 bases at V and 2 bases at J, leaving 1 base unmatched. This CDR3 has 15 residues. CDR3 in DNA: TGTGCCACCAGTGATGGGACAGGGCCCTACAATGAGCAGTTCTTC. Translating gives CATSDGTGPYNEQFF.

This clonotype was picked up a small number of times. This chain uses TRBV18 with TRBJ2-7; D unresolved. There are 16 residues in the CDR3. The V and J ends lost 3 bases and 6 bases respectively, with 21 bases between them. Germline values: CDR1 KGHSH, CDR2 LQKENI. This CDR3 is CASSPQAEPSFGEQYF. In nucleotides, the CDR3 is TGTGCCAGCTCACCGCAGGCCGAGCCTAGTTTCGGCGAGCAGTACTTC.

The chain carries TRBV20-1 and TRBJ2-7; a possible D gene is TRBD1 (5 bases). The CDR3 sequence is 11 residues long. V dropped 5 bases and J dropped 2 bases, with 7 bases sitting between them. Germline assignment: CDR1 DFQATT and CDR2 SNEGSKA (reference sequence). CDR3 bases: TGCAGTGCTCCGACAGCCTACGAGCAGTACTTC. Amino acids: CSAPTAYEQYF.

This clonotype has a count of ten or more. The gene calls are TRBV6-1 and TRBJ2-7; D unresolved. The CDR3 consists of 14 residues. CDR1 and CDR2 (germline): MNHNS, SASEGT. V lost 2 bases, J lost 4 bases, and 12 bases lay in between. Here the CDR3 DNA reads TGTGCCAGCAGTGAATACAGCCCCCGGTACGAGCAGTACTTC. Translation gives CASSEYSPRYEQYF.

V usage is TRBV6-1 and J usage is TRBJ1-5; a weak D match, TRBD1 (6 bases). The CDR3 loop spans 15 amino acids. Trimming stripped 6 bases from V and 3 bases from J, with 15 bases between. Germline values: CDR1 MNHNS, CDR2 SASEGT. For the CDR3, the DNA is TGTGCCAGCAGCCGAGGACAGCAGGTCAATCAGCCCCAGCATTTT. It codes for CASSRGQQVNQPQHF.

The chain couples TRBV10-3 to TRBJ1-2; D is unclear. The CDR3 spans 14 residues. The V gene lost 3 bases and the J gene lost 0 bases, with 8 bases spanning the gap. The V gene's germline CDR1 is ENHRY and CDR2 SYGVKD. The CDR3 coding sequence is TGTGCCATCAGTGACTTAGGGACTAACTATGGCTACACCTTC. It specifies CAISDLGTNYGYTF.